Sequencing of this TCR beta chain was carried out in a study of T cells in localized non-small cell lung cancer. The data were produced by immunoSEQ multiplex PCR, yet TCRdb's version contains in-frame clones alone and is incomplete. The profile shows fewer than 90,000 clones, roughly 86% of them singletons. Of note for this clone: The antigen is unknown.

The V and J ends lost 7 bases and 9 bases, in that order; junction bases with no gene match: 15. The CDR3 sequence is 14 residues long. Germline V gene lookup returns CDR1 SNHLY and CDR2 FYNNEI. General study findings and limits: It was uninvolved adjacent lung that showed the highest T cell clonality, exceeding tumor.

The rearrangement uses TRBV2 and TRBJ2-7, with TRBD1 matching 7 bases. The TCR originated in a man between 40 and 70 years old with stage I lung adenocarcinoma. The sequenced sample was peripheral blood, obtained before any cancer treatment. CDR3 sequence reads: CASTWDSLLGGQYF. Here the CDR3 DNA reads TGTGCCAGCACTTGGGACAGTCTCCTTGGGGGGCAGTACTTC.